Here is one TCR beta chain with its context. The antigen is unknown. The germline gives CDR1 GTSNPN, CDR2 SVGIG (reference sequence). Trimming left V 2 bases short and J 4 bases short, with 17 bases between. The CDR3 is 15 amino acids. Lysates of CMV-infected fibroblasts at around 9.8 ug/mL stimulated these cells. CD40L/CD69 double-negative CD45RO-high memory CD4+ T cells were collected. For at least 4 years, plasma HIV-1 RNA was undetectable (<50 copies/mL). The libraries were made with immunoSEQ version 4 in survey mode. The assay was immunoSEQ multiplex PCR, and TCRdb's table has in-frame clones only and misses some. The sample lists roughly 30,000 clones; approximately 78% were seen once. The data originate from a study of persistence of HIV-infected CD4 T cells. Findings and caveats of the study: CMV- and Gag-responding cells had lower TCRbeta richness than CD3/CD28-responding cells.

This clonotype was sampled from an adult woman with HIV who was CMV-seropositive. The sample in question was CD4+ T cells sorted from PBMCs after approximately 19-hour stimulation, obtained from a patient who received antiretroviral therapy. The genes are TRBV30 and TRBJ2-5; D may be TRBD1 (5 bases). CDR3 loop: CAWSLPAQVVETQYF. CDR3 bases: TGTGCCTGGAGTCTACCGGCACAGGTAGTAGAGACCCAGTACTTC.